A single T cell receptor beta chain is shown here with its context. What it binds is unknown. The PCR used 60 Vbeta and 13 Jbeta primers. Profiling relied on immunoSEQ multiplex PCR, and the TCRdb table lists in-frame clones only, not all of them. Altogether approximately 150,000 clones are present, about 72% being singletons, with the ten largest covering approximately 2%. CDR1 and CDR2 (germline): SGHDN, FVKESK. Germline trimming cut 4 bases from V and 0 bases from J; bases unmatched to any gene: 10. There are 18 residues in the CDR3. The data were obtained in a study of cytomegalovirus exposure and HLA in healthy donors. Study information: Among the roughly 400 genotyped donors, about 81% were placed in the Caucasian-associated ancestry cluster.

Notes on the study in general: In all likelihood, a cluster of highly shared sequence variants was a sequencing artifact.

This receptor was obtained from a man aged 40-49 years in good health and CMV-seronegative. Sequencing was performed on PBMCs. The rearrangement uses TRBV14 and TRBJ2-3; TRBD2 agrees at 10 bases. CDR3 region: CASSPPHSGGPSTDTQYF. CDR3 in DNA: TGTGCCAGCAGCCCCCCTCATAGCGGGGGGCCTAGCACAGATACGCAGTATTTT.